This T cell receptor beta chain was found in a study of blood T cell repertoires in COVID-19 (TCRdb year 2020). Notes on the research overall: Samples from collaborators originated in the United States, Italy and Spain and spanned both the acute and convalescent phases of COVID-19. The samples were drawn from the first 160 participants of the ongoing ImmuneRACE study and from 1,254 subjects provided by 6 global collaborators. Subjects who had been exposed to COVID-19, were actively infected with it, or had recovered from it provided the deeply sampled blood TCRbeta repertoires that made up the dataset. The material from the prospective study consisted of cDNA or gDNA derived from T cells, B-cell-depleted T cells, or PBMCs. The repertoires were released in a freely available public database meant as a resource for research on the immune response to SARS-CoV-2. Nearly every sample came with metadata listing a de-identified subject ID, COVID-19 status, age in years and sex. HLA class I and class II types, where available, came from metadata supplied by the sample provider rather than from assay-based typing. The paper's findings and limits, for the study overall: How much clinical and demographic metadata was included differed by source and by participant, and the metadata was provided uncurated.

TCRbeta CDR3 regions were amplified from genomic DNA using the immunoSEQ Assay, a bias-controlled multiplex PCR. Concerning the study's data processing: Within the assay, amplification of reference gene primers was used to estimate how many nucleated cells each sample contained. Sequence reads were collapsed and filtered to measure the absolute abundance of every unique TCRbeta CDR3 rearrangement. For each sample, productive Simpson clonality was calculated by taking the square root of Simpson's diversity index across productive rearrangements. In TCRdb, the immuneACCESS table is reduced to in-frame sequences with V and J assigned. These tables do not hold every clone; where another copy was compared, an unresolved V gene accounts for under half, and the others remain unexplained. V, J and clone size derive from that table, while D and trimming were established from the DNA sequence. The sample contains fewer than 110,000 clones, roughly 84% of them found a single time. The ten largest clones take up about 6.3% of the sample.

From a lookup of the germline V gene, CDR1 and CDR2 are MNHEY and SVGAGI. The CDR3, from cysteine to phenylalanine, totals 15 residues. Solely the CDR3 DNA is kept, with 45 bases framed from the first base. V lost 2 bases and J lost 5 bases, and the count of bases not matched to a germline gene is 5. Whole blood was collected in K2EDTA tubes by collaborating institutions according to the institutions' own protocols. Collaborator samples were shipped for TCRbeta analysis as frozen whole blood, isolated PBMCs, or DNA extracted from either sample type. A few counts support this clone. It has no known antigen specificity. No clone much larger than this one lies a single base away; base qualities are absent.

The sequence came from a human donor in a cohort sampled during active COVID-19. The V gene is TRBV6-5 and the J gene is TRBJ2-2, and 7 bases in between align with TRBD1. Sequencing input: peripheral blood. The CDR3 amino acid sequence is: CASSYEAGGTGELFF. The DNA sequence is TGTGCCAGCAGTTACGAGGCAGGGGGAACCGGGGAGCTGTTTTTT.